The 32 T cell receptor beta chains reported below all come from one sample, sequenced in a study of T-cell reconstitution after alpha-beta-depleted transplantation in children. Unique molecular identifiers featured in how the TCRbeta library was prepared. TCRdb reanalysed the PCR reads using MiXCR and keeps one entry per CDR3 protein. The sample records under 250,000 distinct CDR3 sequences, roughly 6.6% being singletons. Source: PBMCs, taken before TCRalphabeta/CD19-depleted stem cell transplant. These receptors were obtained from a boy aged 2-15 years with acute lymphoblastic leukemia, due to receive a stem cell transplant.

This clonotype has ten or more counts. V is TRBV29-1 and J is TRBJ1-1; D remains unclear. Deletions cut 4 bases from V and 8 bases from J, with 14 bases between. The CDR3 sequence is 12 residues long. In germline, CDR1 is SQVTM, CDR2 ANQGSEA. CDR3 bases: TGCAGCGTTGCCCTGTTATTCTCCGAAGCTTTCTTT. Translated, it gives CSVALLFSEAFF.

This chain connects TRBV4-3 to TRBJ1-3; TRBD1 is a possible D gene (5 bases). Germline CDR1 is LGHNA and CDR2 is YSLEER. The ends were cut back, 0 bases at V and 2 bases at J, with 8 bases in the middle. The CDR3 runs to 15 residues. The CDR3, as DNA: TGCGCCAGCAGCCAAGATAGGGGTGCTGGAAACACCATATATTTT. Translated: CASSQDRGAGNTIYF.

This clonotype was counted only a few times. The CDR3 DNA reads TGCGCCAGCAGGAGAACTAGTGATCCAGAAGAGACCCAGTACTTC. It translates to CASRRTSDPEETQYF. This chain uses TRBV5-1 with TRBJ2-5; tentative D call: TRBD2 (5 bases). CDR1 is SGHRS and CDR2 is YFSETQ in the germline V gene. The V gene lost 5 bases and the J gene lost 3 bases, with 17 bases spanning the gap. The CDR3 extends over 15 amino acids.

This clonotype was found many times. The rearrangement links TRBV20-1 to TRBJ2-3; 7 nucleotides agree with TRBD1. The CDR3 has 14 amino acids. Germline CDR1 reads DFQATT; CDR2 reads SNEGSKA (reference sequence). The trim removed 8 bases at V and 1 base at J, leaving 9 bases unmatched. The chain's CDR3 is CSTRGDRGTDTQYF. CDR3 nucleotides: TGCAGTACAAGAGGAGACAGGGGCACAGATACGCAGTATTTT.

The rearrangement joins TRBV6-1 to TRBJ2-5; 9 bases agree with TRBD1. The V segment lost 5 bases and the J segment 6 bases; nucleotides outside the gene matches: 4. The CDR3 is 13 residues long. Germline V gene sequence: CDR1 MNHNS, CDR2 SASEGT. The CDR3 DNA is TGTGCCAGCAGTACAGGGGGCAGGCAGACCCAGTACTTC. It encodes CASSTGGRQTQYF.

The genes are TRBV11-2 and TRBJ2-1; 11 bases align to TRBD2. J gave up 7 bases and V 0 bases, and 5 bases lay outside the gene matches. Germline lookup yields CDR1 SGHAT and CDR2 FQNNGV. The CDR3 loop spans 16 amino acids. The CDR3 DNA reads TGTGCCAGCAGCTTAGATCGTAGCGGGGGGGCTAATGAGCAGTTCTTC. It encodes CASSLDRSGGANEQFF.

This clonotype was seen at least ten times. The V and J genes are TRBV4-1 and TRBJ2-1; the match to TRBD2 covers 8 bases. The V gene's germline CDR1 is MGHRA and CDR2 YSYEKL. Trimming at V came to 0 bases and at J to 8 bases, leaving 15 bases not matched to a gene. This CDR3 has 18 amino acids. CDR3 nucleotide sequence: TGCGCCAGCAGCCAAGAAGAGGGGCTAGCGGGCCTCGGTGATGAGCAGTTCTTC. It yields the protein CASSQEEGLAGLGDEQFF.

The chain recombines TRBV5-6 with TRBJ1-2, with unresolved D. The length of the CDR3 is 12 residues. V was cut by 0 bases and J by 10 bases, with 10 bases left in between. Per the germline V gene, CDR1 is SGHDT and CDR2 is YYEEEE. CDR3: CASSLDVNTYTF. The CDR3 DNA sequence: TGTGCCAGCAGCTTGGATGTAAACACCTACACCTTC.

This clonotype was detected a few times. The chain is built from TRBV27 and TRBJ2-4; possible D gene TRBD1, 5 bases. Trimming removed 5 bases at V and 0 bases at J, with 11 bases between. Per the germline V gene, CDR1 is MNHEY and CDR2 is SMNVEV (reference sequence). This CDR3 is 15 amino acids long. CDR3 region: CASSLDSSAKNIQYF. The DNA for the CDR3 is TGTGCCAGCAGTCTCGACAGTTCAGCCAAAAACATTCAGTACTTC.

The rearrangement uses TRBV19 and TRBJ2-3; 8 nucleotides align to TRBD1. CDR3 length: 16 residues. Trimming took 6 bases from V and 2 from J; bases not matched to a gene: 10. The V gene's germline CDR1 is LNHDA and CDR2 SQIVND (reference sequence). DNA for the CDR3: TGTGCCAGTAGGCGAGCCTCAGGGGGCGTCACAGATACGCAGTATTTT. Its translation is CASRRASGGVTDTQYF. Looking up the rest from reference TRBV19 and TRBJ2-3 gives the full variable domain: DGGITQSPKYLFRKEGQNVTLSCEQNLNHDAMYWYRQDPGQGLRLIYYSQIVNDFQKGDIAEGYSVSREKKESFPLTVTSAQKNPTAFYLCASRRASGGVTDTQYFGPGTRLTVL.

This clonotype was seen more than once but under ten times. The chain employs TRBV20-1 and TRBJ2-7; TRBD1 or TRBD2 may be the D gene (5 bases each). From germline, CDR1 is DFQATT and CDR2 SNEGSKA (reference sequence). Trimming took off 5 bases at V and 2 bases at J, with 13 bases between the two ends. CDR3 size: 13 residues. The CDR3 loop reads CSARNQGPYEQYF. The DNA of the CDR3 is TGCAGTGCTCGGAACCAGGGACCCTACGAGCAGTACTTC.

This clonotype occurred a few times. The chain employs TRBV11-2 and TRBJ1-2; weak D call: TRBD1 (5 bases). V dropped 2 bases and J dropped 8 bases, with 12 bases sitting between them. The CDR3 extends over 13 amino acids. CDR1 is SGHAT, CDR2 FQNNGV, per germline. CDR3 sequence reads: CASSLTPQGGYTF. The CDR3 nucleotides are TGTGCCAGCAGCTTAACCCCTCAGGGCGGCTACACCTTC. The full variable domain, rest sourced from reference TRBV11-2 and TRBJ1-2, is EAGVAQSPRYKIIEKRQSVAFWCNPISGHATLYWYQQILGQGPKLLIQFQNNGVVDDSQLPKDRFSAERLKGVDSTLKIQPAKLEDSAVYLCASSLTPQGGYTFGSGTRLTVV.

This clonotype was observed at least ten times. The V call is TRBV4-3, the J call TRBJ2-1; 7 nucleotides align to TRBD1. The CDR3 runs to 15 residues. Germline CDR1 reads LGHNA; CDR2 reads YSLEER. V dropped 0 bases and J dropped 6; count of bases not matched to a gene: 5. The DNA for the CDR3 is TGCGCCAGCAGCCAAGAAGTCTACAGGGGCAATGAGCAGTTCTTC. It is translated as CASSQEVYRGNEQFF.

This clonotype has a handful of counts. The chain is built from TRBV13 and TRBJ2-7; 9 nucleotides align to TRBD2. The V gene end was trimmed by 7 bases and the J gene end by 0 bases; junction bases not matched to a gene: 7. The germline CDR1 and CDR2 sequences are PRHDT and FYEKMQ (reference sequence). This CDR3 comprises 15 residues. The DNA for the CDR3 is TGTGCCAGCACCCGGACTAGCGAGAACTCCTACGAGCAGTACTTC. Translating it yields CASTRTSENSYEQYF.

A few counts support this clonotype. V gene TRBV29-1 combines with J gene TRBJ2-5; a possible D gene is TRBD1 (5 bases). Trimming stripped 4 bases from V and 5 bases from J, with 11 bases between. CDR1 SQVTM and CDR2 ANQGSEA come from the germline V gene. CDR3 length equals 12 residues. CDR3 residues: CSVAQVEETQYF. The CDR3 DNA reads TGCAGCGTTGCACAGGTCGAGGAGACCCAGTACTTC.

Many counts were recorded for this clonotype. The chain carries TRBV28 and TRBJ2-6; TRBD1 aligns across 9 bases. With V trimmed by 5 bases and J by 0 bases, 8 bases remained unmatched. The CDR3 covers 18 residues. Per germline, CDR1 MDHEN and CDR2 SYDVKM. The CDR3 loop is CASSSPGQGSSGANVLTF. The CDR3 bases are TGTGCCAGCAGTAGTCCGGGACAGGGTAGCTCTGGGGCCAACGTCCTGACTTTC. The entire variable domain, with the rest obtained from reference TRBV28 and TRBJ2-6, is as follows: DVKVTQSSRYLVKRTGEKVFLECVQDMDHENMFWYRQDPGLGLRLIYFSYDVKMKEKGDIPEGYSVSREKKERFSLILESASTNQTSMYLCASSSPGQGSSGANVLTFGAGSRLTVL.

The CDR3 nucleotides read TGTGCCAGCAGCCAAGCTCGGGGCAATGAGCAGTTCTTC. Its protein is CASSQARGNEQFF. The rearrangement uses TRBV14 and TRBJ2-1; possibly TRBD2 for D (5 bases). With 1 base removed from V and 6 bases from J, the gap between germline ends came to 7 bases. The V gene's germline CDR1 is SGHDN and CDR2 FVKESK. This CDR3 spans 13 amino acids.

This clonotype was recorded many times. V is TRBV20-1 and J is TRBJ2-1; 9 positions agree with TRBD1. V lost 3 bases to trimming and J lost 15 bases; unmatched junction nucleotides: 24. CDR3 length equals 17 residues. The V gene's germline CDR1 is DFQATT and CDR2 SNEGSKA (reference sequence). CDR3 region: CSASSVFGTGKITDRFF. CDR3 in DNA: TGCAGTGCTAGTAGTGTCTTTGGGACAGGGAAAATTACCGACCGGTTCTTC.

This clonotype was recorded at least ten times. The J gene is TRBJ2-5, the V gene TRBV7-9; D ambiguous. This CDR3 is 14 amino acids long. Trimming took off 5 bases at V and 1 base at J, with 11 bases between the two ends. Looked up from germline, CDR1 is SEHNR and CDR2 is FQNEAQ (reference sequence). CDR3 nucleotide sequence: TGTGCCAGCAGCCAAACGGACGGCCAAGAGACCCAGTACTTC. Its protein product is CASSQTDGQETQYF.

The V and J genes are TRBV4-1 and TRBJ2-3; D gene ambiguous. This CDR3 region has 12 residues. Trimming took 2 bases from V and 6 from J, leaving 6 bases between them. In germline, CDR1 is MGHRA, CDR2 YSYEKL. The CDR3 region is CASSQTVDTQYF. The CDR3, as DNA: TGCGCCAGCAGCCAAACAGTGGATACGCAGTATTTT.

This clonotype was detected ten times or more. The chain carries TRBV7-9 and TRBJ2-7, with TRBD1 matching 10 bases. V trimming: 0 bases; J trimming: 2 bases; junction bases outside the gene matches: 4. This CDR3 spans 16 amino acids. Germline CDR1 SEHNR, CDR2 FQNEAQ (reference sequence). CDR3 DNA sequence: TGTGCCAGCAGCTTAGCGGGGACAGGGGCTCCCTACGAGCAGTACTTC. Protein sequence: CASSLAGTGAPYEQYF.

V is TRBV28 and J is TRBJ1-5; 9 bases agree with TRBD1. The length of the CDR3 is 17 residues. J gave up 2 bases and V 8 bases, and 13 bases lay outside the gene matches. In germline, CDR1 is MDHEN, CDR2 SYDVKM. CDR3 amino acids: CASGALIQGAGNQPQHF. In nucleotides, the CDR3 is TGTGCCAGCGGAGCCCTCATACAGGGGGCAGGCAATCAGCCCCAGCATTTT.

This clonotype was picked up many times. V and J are TRBV20-1 and TRBJ2-7; 7 nucleotides align to TRBD1. This CDR3 is built from 11 residues. V was pared by 6 bases and J by 4 bases, with 3 bases of the junction left unmatched. Germline CDR1 DFQATT, CDR2 SNEGSKA (reference sequence). The CDR3 sequence: CSAGQYYEQYF. CDR3 in DNA: TGCAGTGCGGGACAGTATTACGAGCAGTACTTC.

Ten or more counts support this clonotype. The chain recombines TRBV7-9 with TRBJ2-7, with 8 bases that match TRBD1. This CDR3 is built from 16 residues. Trimming took 1 base from V and 1 from J; bases not matched to a gene: 6. Germline loops: CDR1 SEHNR, CDR2 FQNEAQ (reference sequence). CDR3 sequence reads: CASSLVGRGRSYEQYF. CDR3 coding DNA: TGTGCCAGCAGCTTAGTCGGCAGGGGGCGATCCTACGAGCAGTACTTC.

This clonotype showed up many times. The chain recombines TRBV28 with TRBJ2-3; D is undetermined. V lost 5 bases and J lost 0, with 9 bases in between. CDR3 size: 14 residues. Germline CDR1 MDHEN, CDR2 SYDVKM. The CDR3: CASSPAPSTDTQYF. CDR3 in DNA: TGTGCCAGCAGTCCAGCTCCTAGCACAGATACGCAGTATTTT.

This clonotype was detected many times. This chain links TRBV29-1 with TRBJ2-3; D remains ambiguous. V was trimmed by 7 bases and J by 0 bases, leaving 17 bases between them. The CDR3 runs 15 residues. Germline V lookup: CDR1 SQVTM, CDR2 ANQGSEA. The CDR3 spells CSASEDGASTDTQYF. CDR3 DNA: TGCAGCGCCTCCGAGGACGGTGCTAGCACAGATACGCAGTATTTT.

This clonotype was observed at least ten times. The chain uses TRBV7-2 and TRBJ2-1, with 7 bases matching TRBD2. Germline CDR1 and CDR2: SGHTA and FQGNSA. The CDR3 extends over 15 amino acids. J gave up 3 bases and V 2 bases, and 4 bases lay outside the gene matches. The CDR3 coding sequence is TGTGCCAGCAGCTTACTTGCGGGGGACTACAATGAGCAGTTCTTC. Protein sequence: CASSLLAGDYNEQFF.

J is TRBJ2-7 and V is TRBV5-1; TRBD1 matches at 7 bases. The CDR3 consists of 16 residues. Losses at the gene ends were 4 bases for V and 0 bases for J; bases not matched to a gene: 10. Germline V gene data show CDR1 as SGHRS and CDR2 as YFSETQ. CDR3 sequence (DNA): TGCGCCAGCAGCCCCACCCGGCCAGGGGGCTCCTACGAGCAGTACTTC. Translation: CASSPTRPGGSYEQYF.

This clonotype was observed many times. The chain recombines TRBV28 with TRBJ2-7; TRBD2 matches at 8 bases. Germline-derived CDR1 and CDR2 are MDHEN and SYDVKM. CDR3 size: 15 residues. After removal of 5 bases from V and 2 bases from J, the junction contained 8 bases not matched to a gene. CDR3 DNA sequence: TGTGCCAGCAGTGCGGGGGGCGAGGGGACCTACGAGCAGTACTTC. Its translation is CASSAGGEGTYEQYF.

The rearrangement uses TRBV2 and TRBJ2-2; D gene uncertain. CDR1 is SNHLY and CDR2 is FYNNEI in the germline V gene. V was shortened by 8 bases and J by 4 bases, with 8 bases between the two germline ends. This CDR3 region has 12 residues. The CDR3 spells CASQRSTGELFF. The CDR3 coding sequence is TGTGCCAGCCAAAGAAGCACCGGGGAGCTGTTTTTT.

This clonotype was detected ten times or more. The chain carries TRBV6-2 or TRBV6-3 and TRBJ2-1; the D is unclear. Germline V gene sequence: CDR1 MNHEY, CDR2 SVGEGT. Trimming shortened V by 4 bases and J by 0 bases, and 10 bases separated the two germline ends. CDR3 length: 15 residues. CDR3 amino acids: CASSWRRTSYNEQFF. Written as DNA, the CDR3 is TGTGCCAGCAGTTGGCGCCGAACCTCCTACAATGAGCAGTTCTTC.

In this sample, this clonotype turned up many times. The gene calls are TRBV7-2 and TRBJ2-1, with 8 bases matching TRBD2. In germline, CDR1 is SGHTA, CDR2 FQGNSA. CDR3 length equals 16 residues. V shed 4 bases, J shed 2 bases, and the junction held 7 bases outside the gene matches. As DNA, the CDR3 is TGTGCCAGCAGCTCGGCCGGGACTAGTCCCTACAATGAGCAGTTCTTC. It encodes CASSSAGTSPYNEQFF.